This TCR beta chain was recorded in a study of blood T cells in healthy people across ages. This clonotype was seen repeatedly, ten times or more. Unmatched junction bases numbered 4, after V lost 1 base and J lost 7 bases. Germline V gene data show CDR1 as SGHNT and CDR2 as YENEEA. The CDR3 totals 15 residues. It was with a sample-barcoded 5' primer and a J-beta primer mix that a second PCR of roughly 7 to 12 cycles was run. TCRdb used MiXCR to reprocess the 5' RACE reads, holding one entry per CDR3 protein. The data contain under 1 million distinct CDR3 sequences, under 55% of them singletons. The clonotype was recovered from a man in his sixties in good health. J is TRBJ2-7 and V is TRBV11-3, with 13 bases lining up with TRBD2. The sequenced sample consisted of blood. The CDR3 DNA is TGTGCCAGCAGCTTAGGGACTAGCGGGGGTGTTGAGCAGTACTTC. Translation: CASSLGTSGGVEQYF.